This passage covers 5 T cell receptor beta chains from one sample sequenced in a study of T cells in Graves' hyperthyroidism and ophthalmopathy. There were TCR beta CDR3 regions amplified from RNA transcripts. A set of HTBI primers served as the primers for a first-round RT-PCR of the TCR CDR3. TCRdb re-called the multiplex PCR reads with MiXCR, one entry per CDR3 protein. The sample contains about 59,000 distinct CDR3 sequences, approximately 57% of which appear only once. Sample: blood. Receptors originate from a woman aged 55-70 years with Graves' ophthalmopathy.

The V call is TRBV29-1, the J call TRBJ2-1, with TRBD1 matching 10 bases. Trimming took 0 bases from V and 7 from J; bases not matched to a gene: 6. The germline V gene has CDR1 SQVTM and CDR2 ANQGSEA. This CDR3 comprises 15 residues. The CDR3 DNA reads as TGCAGCGTTGAAGACACCGGGACAGGGGTGAATGAGCAGTTCTTC. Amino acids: CSVEDTGTGVNEQFF.

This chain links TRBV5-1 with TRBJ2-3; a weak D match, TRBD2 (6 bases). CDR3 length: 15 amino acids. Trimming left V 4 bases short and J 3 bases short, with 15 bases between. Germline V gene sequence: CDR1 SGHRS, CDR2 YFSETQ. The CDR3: CASSPTGTATDTQYF. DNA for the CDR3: TGCGCCAGCAGCCCGACCGGGACTGCAACAGATACGCAGTATTTT.

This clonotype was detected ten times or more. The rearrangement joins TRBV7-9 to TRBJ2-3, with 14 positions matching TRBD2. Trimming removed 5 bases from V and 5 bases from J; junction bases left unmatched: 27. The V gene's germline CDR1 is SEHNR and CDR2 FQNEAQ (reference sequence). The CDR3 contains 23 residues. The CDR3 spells CASSPGGGLGLAGVGEYVDTQYF. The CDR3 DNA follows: TGTGCCAGCAGCCCGGGGGGGGGTCTGGGACTAGCGGGAGTAGGGGAGTACGTAGATACGCAGTATTTT.

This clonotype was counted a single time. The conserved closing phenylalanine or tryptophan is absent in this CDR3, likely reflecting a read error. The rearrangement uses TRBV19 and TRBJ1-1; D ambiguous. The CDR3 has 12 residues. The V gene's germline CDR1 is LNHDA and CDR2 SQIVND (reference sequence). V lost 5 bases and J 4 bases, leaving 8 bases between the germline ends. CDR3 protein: CASSGSGTEAFS. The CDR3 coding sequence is TGTGCCAGTAGTGGGTCGGGCACTGAAGCTTTCTCG.

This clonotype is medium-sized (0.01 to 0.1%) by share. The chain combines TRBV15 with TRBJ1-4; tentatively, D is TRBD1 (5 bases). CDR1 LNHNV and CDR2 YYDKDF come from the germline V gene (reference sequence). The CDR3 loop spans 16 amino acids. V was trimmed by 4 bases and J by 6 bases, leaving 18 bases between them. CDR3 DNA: TGTGCCACCAGCAACACCCTCGGGGGGTTTGATGAAAAACTGTTTTTT. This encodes CATSNTLGGFDEKLFF.